The 7 T cell receptor beta chains below were found in one sample sequenced in a study of T-cell reconstitution after alpha-beta-depleted transplantation in children. For TCRbeta, the library was prepared with unique molecular identifiers. TCRdb re-called the PCR reads with MiXCR, one entry per CDR3 protein. The sample contains around 370,000 distinct CDR3 sequences, 10% of which appear only once. The input for sequencing was PBMCs from the stem cell graft donor, taken from the stem cell graft. The receptor set was obtained from a human donor who donated a stem cell graft to a child with acute lymphoblastic leukemia.

The sample holds a few counts of this clonotype. The chain joins TRBV12-3 or TRBV12-4 to TRBJ2-5, with D perhaps TRBD1 (5 bases). CDR3 length: 15 amino acids. Between the trimmed V and J ends, which lost 5 bases and 2 bases, there was a span of 15 bases. The CDR3 is CASSTHRQPQETQYF. The CDR3, as DNA: TGTGCCAGCAGTACCCACCGACAGCCGCAAGAGACCCAGTACTTC.

In this sample, this clonotype turned up many times. V gene TRBV7-2 combines with J gene TRBJ1-3; tentative D call: TRBD1 (5 bases). The V gene lost 5 bases and the J gene lost 5 bases, with 10 bases spanning the gap. The CDR3 loop spans 13 amino acids. Germline assignment: CDR1 SGHTA and CDR2 FQGNSA. CDR3 amino acids: CASSPTVRNTIYF. Written as DNA, the CDR3 is TGTGCCAGCAGCCCGACAGTTAGAAACACCATATATTTT.

This chain links TRBV12-3 or TRBV12-4 with TRBJ1-2; 7 bases agree with TRBD1. The CDR3 runs 14 residues. Trimming removed 3 bases from V and 7 bases from J; junction bases left unmatched: 8. The CDR3 region is CASSLVRTGGGYTF. CDR3 in DNA: TGTGCCAGCAGTTTGGTCCGGACAGGAGGTGGCTACACCTTC.

This clonotype has a handful of counts. The chain joins TRBV6-2 or TRBV6-3 to TRBJ1-1; 7 positions agree with TRBD1. The germline V gene encodes CDR1 MNHEY and CDR2 SVGEGT. This CDR3 has 15 amino acids. V dropped 6 bases and J dropped 1; count of bases not matched to a gene: 8. The DNA of the CDR3 is TGTGCCAGCAGCCACACGGGGACAGCGAACACTGAAGCTTTCTTT. Translated, it gives CASSHTGTANTEAFF.

This clonotype was seen repeatedly, ten times or more. The chain employs TRBV7-2 and TRBJ1-6; possibly TRBD1 for D (5 bases). Germline V CDR1 and CDR2: SGHTA, FQGNSA. The CDR3 contains 15 residues. V was clipped by 5 bases and J by 7 bases, with 15 bases between them. The CDR3 spells CASSRDRGRNSPLHF. The CDR3 DNA reads TGTGCCAGCAGCCGGGACCGCGGGAGGAATTCACCCCTCCACTTT.

This clonotype was counted between two and nine times. The V gene is TRBV24-1, the J gene TRBJ2-2, with a possible D match to TRBD1 (6 bases). Germline assignment: CDR1 KGHDR and CDR2 SFDVKD. The CDR3 consists of 15 residues. V lost 4 bases to trimming and J lost 4 bases, with 12 bases between them. This CDR3 is CATSEAGTLTGELFF. The CDR3 DNA sequence: TGTGCCACCAGTGAAGCCGGGACACTCACCGGGGAGCTGTTTTTT.

As concerns this clonotype: This may be a read error: a much more frequent sequence differs by one nucleotide. V and J are TRBV9 and TRBJ2-1; D is unclear. Germline V gene sequence: CDR1 SGDLS, CDR2 YYNGEE. The CDR3 is 14 amino acids. V was clipped by 0 bases and J by 9 bases, with 13 bases between them. The CDR3, as DNA: TGTGCCAGCAGCGTAGGATACGGTTTAGCTGAGCAGTTCTTC. This translates into CASSVGYGLAEQFF.